The 21 T cell receptor beta chains below all came from one sample that was sequenced in a study of Graves' ophthalmopathy and Graves' hyperthyroidism. Amplified material comprised TCR beta CDR3 regions derived from RNA transcripts. HTBI-primed RT-PCR formed the first round, and a multiplex PCR formed the second. TCRdb passed the multiplex PCR reads through MiXCR, listing each CDR3 protein once. The sample carries 200,000 to 250,000 distinct CDR3 sequences, 45% to 55% recorded once. Material: peripheral blood. These receptors all stem from an adult man with Graves' ophthalmopathy.

CDR3 amino acids: CASSPNDRFYSPLHF. CDR3 nucleotides: TGTGCCAGCAGCCCTAACGACAGGTTTTATTCACCCCTCCACTTT. V gene TRBV11-1 combines with J gene TRBJ1-6; possible D gene TRBD1, 6 bases. Germline V lookup: CDR1 SGHAT, CDR2 FQDESV (reference sequence). V was cut by 5 bases and J by 8 bases, with 16 bases left in between. The CDR3 extends over 15 amino acids.

Ten or more counts support this clonotype. Relative to the germline gene, one junction end is altered; a read error may explain this. The chain is built from TRBV5-1 and TRBJ2-7, with 11 bases identical to TRBD1. The CDR3 runs to 14 residues. Germline CDR1 SGHRS, CDR2 YFSETQ. Here the CDR3 reads CASSPGQGAYEQYF. Written as DNA, the CDR3 is TGTGCCAGCAGCCCGGGACAGGGGGCCTACGAGCAGTACTTC.

The chain carries TRBV3-1 and TRBJ1-2; tentative D call: TRBD1 (6 bases). The CDR3 contains 15 residues. Trimming left V 0 bases short and J 8 bases short, with 16 bases between. CDR1 and CDR2 from the germline V gene are LGHDT and YNNKEL (reference sequence). CDR3 amino acids: CASSQDWGRRGGYTF. In nucleotides, the CDR3 is TGTGCCAGCAGCCAAGATTGGGGGCGGAGAGGCGGCTACACCTTC.

This clonotype has a handful of counts. The gene calls are TRBV7-9 and TRBJ1-4; D not resolved. Germline V gene lookup returns CDR1 SEHNR and CDR2 FQNEAQ (reference sequence). The V and J ends lost 7 bases and 4 bases respectively, with 10 bases between them. CDR3 length: 13 residues. The CDR3 sequence: CASTNPHNEKLFF. CDR3 DNA sequence: TGTGCCAGCACTAACCCACATAATGAAAAACTGTTTTTT. Together with reference TRBV7-9 and TRBJ1-4, the CDR3 gives the full variable domain: DTGVSQNPRHKITKRGQNVTFRCDPISEHNRLYWYRQTLGQGPEFLTYFQNEAQLEKSRLLSDRFSAERPKGSFSTLEIQRTEQGDSAMYLCASTNPHNEKLFFGSGTQLSVL.

This clonotype was picked up a small number of times. The gene calls are TRBV9 and TRBJ1-1; D is undetermined. CDR3 length equals 13 residues. Per germline, CDR1 SGDLS and CDR2 YYNGEE. V was pared by 2 bases and J by 3 bases, with 8 bases between. The CDR3 DNA is TGTGCCAGCAGCGTTGGTGGGGACACTGAAGCTTTCTTT. Its translation: CASSVGGDTEAFF.

This clonotype was recorded a few times. The J gene is TRBJ1-2, the V gene TRBV10-3; D remains unclear. The V gene's germline CDR1 is ENHRY and CDR2 SYGVKD. V dropped 1 base and J dropped 8 bases, with 8 bases sitting between them. The CDR3 is made up of 12 amino acids. The CDR3 loop reads CAISELTGGYTF. The CDR3 DNA reads TGTGCCATCAGTGAGTTGACGGGAGGCTACACCTTC.

This clonotype has a handful of counts. This sequence joins TRBV4-2 and TRBJ1-5; 7 bases agree with TRBD1. Unmatched junction bases numbered 8, after V lost 5 bases and J lost 4 bases. Germline lookup yields CDR1 LGHNA and CDR2 YNFKEQ. The CDR3 has 15 residues. CDR3 in DNA: TGTGCCAGCAGCTTGGGGACAGCGGAGAATCAGCCCCAGCATTTT. The encoded protein is CASSLGTAENQPQHF.

The gene calls are TRBV5-1 and TRBJ1-1; TRBD1 might be the D (5 bases). In germline, CDR1 is SGHRS, CDR2 YFSETQ. CDR3 length: 15 residues. The V end lost 1 base, the J end lost 5 bases, and 15 bases lay between the germline ends. The CDR3 spells CASSLSSLEGTEAFF. DNA of the CDR3: TGCGCCAGCAGCTTGTCGTCGCTGGAGGGGACTGAAGCTTTCTTT.

The V call is TRBV15, the J call TRBJ2-5; 8 bases agree with TRBD1. Germline lookup yields CDR1 LNHNV and CDR2 YYDKDF (reference sequence). This CDR3 region has 15 residues. V trimming: 5 bases; J trimming: 4 bases; junction bases outside the gene matches: 9. The CDR3: CATSVGTGKAETQYF. The DNA for the CDR3 is TGTGCCACCAGCGTTGGGACAGGAAAGGCAGAGACCCAGTACTTC.

V is TRBV19 and J is TRBJ1-6, with a tentative D call TRBD1 (5 bases). The V and J ends lost 4 bases and 9 bases respectively, with 13 bases between them. This CDR3 spans 14 amino acids. The germline V gene has CDR1 LNHDA and CDR2 SQIVND (reference sequence). The DNA for the CDR3 is TGTGCCAGTAGTACCCTTCCCCAGGGTTCACCCCTCCACTTT. Translating gives CASSTLPQGSPLHF.

This clonotype appeared a few times. As DNA, the CDR3 is TGCAGTGCCACCCCGACAGCAGGGTACGGCTACACCTTC. Translating gives CSATPTAGYGYTF. The chain employs TRBV20-1 and TRBJ1-2; D may be TRBD1 (5 bases). The CDR3 contains 13 residues. CDR1 DFQATT and CDR2 SNEGSKA come from the germline V gene (reference sequence). The V and J ends lost 6 bases and 8 bases respectively, with 19 bases between them.

This clonotype was detected only a few times. This chain joins TRBV29-1 and TRBJ2-2, with a tentative D call TRBD1 (5 bases). Germline lookup yields CDR1 SQVTM and CDR2 ANQGSEA. V gave up 0 bases and J gave up 4 bases, with 12 bases separating them. The CDR3 has 15 amino acids. The CDR3 sequence is CSVEDPPGSTGELFF. CDR3 in DNA: TGCAGCGTTGAAGATCCGCCAGGGTCCACCGGGGAGCTGTTTTTT.

The J gene is TRBJ2-5, the V gene TRBV29-1; 9 nucleotides align to TRBD2. Germline V gene sequence: CDR1 SQVTM, CDR2 ANQGSEA. The length of the CDR3 is 13 residues. Unmatched junction bases numbered 1, after V lost 3 bases and J lost 2 bases. The CDR3 DNA reads TGCAGCGTTGATGCGGGGGGGCAAGAGACCCAGTACTTC. Translated: CSVDAGGQETQYF.

V usage is TRBV6-5 and J usage is TRBJ1-3; D is unclear. The CDR3 runs to 15 residues. Trimming removed 5 bases from V and 8 bases from J, with 19 bases in between. The germline V gene has CDR1 MNHEY and CDR2 SVGAGI. The CDR3 sequence: CASSEGGSGSHTIYF. The CDR3 bases are TGTGCCAGCAGTGAGGGCGGCTCGGGGAGCCACACCATATATTTT.

This chain links TRBV29-1 with TRBJ2-3, with 8 bases identical to TRBD1. V lost 5 bases and J lost 0; bases outside the gene matches: 16. Germline CDR1 SQVTM, CDR2 ANQGSEA. The length of the CDR3 is 18 residues. The CDR3 DNA is TGCAGCGTTTACGGACAGGGAATGACCCTTTATAGCACAGATACGCAGTATTTT. It specifies CSVYGQGMTLYSTDTQYF.

This chain connects TRBV7-9 to TRBJ1-2; D possibly corresponds to TRBD1 (6 bases). The CDR3 is made up of 13 amino acids. Per the germline V gene, CDR1 is SEHNR and CDR2 is FQNEAQ (reference sequence). The V gene lost 2 bases and the J gene lost 8 bases, with 12 bases spanning the gap. The CDR3 sequence is CASSLFSGEGYTF. The CDR3 coding sequence is TGTGCCAGCAGCTTATTCTCAGGGGAAGGCTACACCTTC.

The chain recombines TRBV20-1 with TRBJ1-2; D ambiguous. The ends were cut back, 6 bases at V and 6 bases at J, with 11 bases in the middle. The germline gives CDR1 DFQATT, CDR2 SNEGSKA (reference sequence). CDR3 length: 11 amino acids. DNA for the CDR3: TGCAGTGCACGGAGGGTGGATGGCTACACCTTC. As protein: CSARRVDGYTF.

The chain carries TRBV6-5 and TRBJ1-5; TRBD1 might be the D (5 bases). The CDR3 extends over 14 amino acids. Germline loops: CDR1 MNHEY, CDR2 SVGAGI. V lost 6 bases to trimming and J lost 3 bases, with 12 bases between them. The CDR3 reads CASRRGVSNQPQHF. The CDR3 DNA reads as TGTGCCAGCAGACGAGGGGTTTCCAATCAGCCCCAGCATTTT.

This sequence joins TRBV5-1 and TRBJ1-2, with TRBD1 matching 10 bases. The germline V gene encodes CDR1 SGHRS and CDR2 YFSETQ. J lost 7 bases, V lost 4 bases, and 10 bases had no gene match. The CDR3 has 15 amino acids. For the CDR3, the DNA is TGCGCCAGCAGCCACGCACCGGGACAGGGGTTTGGCTACACCTTC. Translation: CASSHAPGQGFGYTF.

The chain combines TRBV12-3 or TRBV12-4 with TRBJ2-7, with D uncertain. Deletions cut 6 bases from V and 7 bases from J, with 22 bases between. CDR3 length equals 15 residues. The CDR3 region has the DNA TGTGCCAGCAGCCCCCCTGGGCTAGTGGTTGAGGAGCAGTACTTC. Its protein product is CASSPPGLVVEEQYF.

Only a few counts were recorded for this clonotype. This chain links TRBV20-1 with TRBJ1-5; 7 bases are shared with TRBD1. The trim removed 6 bases at V and 2 bases at J, leaving 7 bases unmatched. CDR1 is DFQATT, CDR2 SNEGSKA, per germline (reference sequence). The CDR3 runs to 14 residues. The DNA of the CDR3 is TGCAGTGCCCCCGACAGGGCAGGCAATCAGCCCCAGCATTTT. This codes for CSAPDRAGNQPQHF.